The 20 T cell receptor beta chains listed next were all sequenced from one sample in a study of blood T cell repertoires in COVID-19. Sequenced by immunoSEQ multiplex PCR; TCRdb stores in-frame clones only, minus some. The table shows about 73,000 clones, with approximately 83% occurring only once. The sequenced sample was peripheral blood. These receptors all come from a man at least 80 years old with active or convalescent COVID-19.

The chain is built from TRBV6-1 and TRBJ2-3; the D is unclear. Germline CDR1 reads MNHNS; CDR2 reads SASEGT. The V end was cut by 2 bases, the J end by 0 bases, with 9 bases between. CDR3 size: 15 residues. The CDR3 spells CASSEITPSTDTQYF. CDR3 coding DNA: TGTGCCAGCAGTGAAATTACTCCGAGCACAGATACGCAGTATTTT.

This rearrangement joins TRBV11-2 to TRBJ1-1, with D perhaps matching TRBD1 (6 bases). Looked up from germline, CDR1 is SGHAT and CDR2 is FQNNGV. The CDR3 loop spans 17 amino acids. V was cut by 0 bases and J by 4 bases, with 18 bases left in between. The CDR3 loop reads CASSLELARGLSTEAFF. For the CDR3, the DNA is TGTGCCAGCAGCTTAGAACTCGCCAGGGGATTGAGCACTGAAGCTTTCTTT. Together with reference TRBV11-2 and TRBJ1-1, the CDR3 gives the full variable domain: EAGVAQSPRYKIIEKRQSVAFWCNPISGHATLYWYQQILGQGPKLLIQFQNNGVVDDSQLPKDRFSAERLKGVDSTLKIQPAKLEDSAVYLCASSLELARGLSTEAFFGQGTRLTVV.

The chain uses TRBV6-4 and TRBJ2-4; D is unresolved. Germline values: CDR1 MRHNA, CDR2 SNTAGT. The CDR3 is made up of 16 amino acids. The V gene lost 4 bases and the J gene lost 0 bases, with 13 bases spanning the gap. The CDR3 is CASSGDCLLAKNIQYF. The CDR3 nucleotides read TGTGCCAGCAGTGGCGACTGTCTCCTAGCCAAAAACATTCAGTACTTC.

This chain links TRBV19 with TRBJ2-1; TRBD1 agrees at 9 bases. Germline V gene sequence: CDR1 LNHDA, CDR2 SQIVND (reference sequence). The V gene end was trimmed by 7 bases and the J gene end by 9 bases; junction bases not matched to a gene: 16. This CDR3 is built from 16 residues. The CDR3 nucleotides read TGTGCCAGTAACCGAGGTGGACAGGGGATTTTGGGTGAGCAGTTCTTC. This gives the protein CASNRGGQGILGEQFF.

The V call is TRBV11-3, the J call TRBJ2-5, with 10 positions matching TRBD1. V lost 1 base to trimming and J lost 4 bases; unmatched junction nucleotides: 6. The CDR3 loop spans 16 amino acids. Germline V gene sequence: CDR1 SGHNT, CDR2 YENEEA. DNA for the CDR3: TGTGCCAGCAGCTTAGTTGGGACAGGGGACGGAGAGACCCAGTACTTC. Protein product: CASSLVGTGDGETQYF.

The chain recombines TRBV7-2 with TRBJ1-4; 7 bases match TRBD1. The CDR3 runs to 14 residues. V shed 3 bases and J 8 bases; nucleotides not matched to a gene: 6. The germline V gene encodes CDR1 SGHTA and CDR2 FQGNSA. CDR3 bases: TGTGCCAGCAGCTTGACAGGGAATAACGAAAAACTGTTTTTT. This encodes CASSLTGNNEKLFF. The full variable domain, with the rest looked up from reference TRBV7-2 and TRBJ1-4, is GAGVSQSPSNKVTEKGKDVELRCDPISGHTALYWYRQSLGQGLEFLIYFQGNSAPDKSGLPSDRFSAERTGGSVSTLTIQRTQQEDSAVYLCASSLTGNNEKLFFGSGTQLSVL.

This chain links TRBV18 with TRBJ2-7; TRBD1 might be the D (6 bases). Germline lookup yields CDR1 KGHSH and CDR2 LQKENI. The CDR3 has 14 residues. V was clipped by 5 bases and J by 0 bases, with 11 bases between them. CDR3 protein: CASSVGTLSYEQYF. Here the CDR3 DNA reads TGTGCCAGCTCAGTCGGGACACTCTCCTACGAGCAGTACTTC.

The chain couples TRBV2 to TRBJ1-1; 7 bases align to TRBD1. Per the germline V gene, CDR1 is SNHLY and CDR2 is FYNNEI. The CDR3 loop spans 14 amino acids. J was trimmed by 4 bases and V by 6 bases; bases with no gene match: 8. CDR3 sequence (DNA): TGTGCCAGCAGGAGTAGGGGGCGGGTCACTGAAGCTTTCTTT. This codes for CASRSRGRVTEAFF.

The chain couples TRBV12-3 or TRBV12-4 to TRBJ2-5; 8 positions agree with TRBD1. V gave up 7 bases and J gave up 4 bases; unmatched junction bases: 5. This CDR3 comprises 13 residues. CDR3 in DNA: TGTGCCAGCAAGAGACAGGGGAGAGAGACCCAGTACTTC. Its translation is CASKRQGRETQYF.

The CDR3 nucleotides read TGTGCCAGCAGCTTATCACGGACAGTACAAGAGACCCAGTACTTC. Amino acid sequence: CASSLSRTVQETQYF. V and J are TRBV7-2 and TRBJ2-5; D is possibly TRBD1 (6 bases). The V end lost 2 bases, the J end lost 2 bases, and 12 bases lay between the germline ends. Germline V gene data show CDR1 as SGHTA and CDR2 as FQGNSA. The CDR3 is made up of 15 amino acids.

The chain combines TRBV27 with TRBJ2-1, with D possibly being TRBD2 (5 bases). This CDR3 has 13 residues. V lost 2 bases and J lost 8, with 10 bases in between. Germline V gene sequence: CDR1 MNHEY, CDR2 SMNVEV (reference sequence). The CDR3 loop is CASSLRTGYEQFF. The CDR3 DNA sequence: TGTGCCAGCAGTTTAAGGACGGGATATGAGCAGTTCTTC.

The CDR3 nucleotides are TGTGCCAGCAGTGAAGCCGTGAACACCGGGGAGCTGTTTTTT. As protein: CASSEAVNTGELFF. V and J are TRBV6-4 and TRBJ2-2, with no clear D. The germline V gene encodes CDR1 MRHNA and CDR2 SNTAGT. The CDR3 has 14 amino acids. Trimming stripped 3 bases from V and 1 base from J, with 6 bases between.

The genes are TRBV30 and TRBJ2-1, with no clear D. This CDR3 spans 12 amino acids. The ends were cut back, 3 bases at V and 3 bases at J, with 6 bases in the middle. Germline V gives CDR1 GTSNPN, CDR2 SVGIG (reference sequence). The CDR3 loop is CAWSPSYNEQFF. The CDR3 region has the DNA TGTGCCTGGAGCCCGAGCTACAATGAGCAGTTCTTC.

V is TRBV7-2 and J is TRBJ2-3; a possible D gene is TRBD2 (6 bases). Trimming cost V 3 bases and J 4 bases, with 14 bases left between them. The germline CDR1 and CDR2 sequences are SGHTA and FQGNSA. The CDR3 loop spans 15 amino acids. The CDR3, as DNA: TGTGCCAGCAGCTTGATGTCTAGCGTCCCAGATACGCAGTATTTT. As protein: CASSLMSSVPDTQYF.

The chain is built from TRBV10-1 and TRBJ2-1, with 8 bases lining up with TRBD2. Germline trimming cut 5 bases from V and 13 bases from J; bases unmatched to any gene: 10. The CDR3 sequence is 13 residues long. CDR1 is WNHNN and CDR2 is SYGVQD in the germline V gene (reference sequence). The CDR3 sequence is CASSPGSGTNQFF. CDR3 DNA: TGCGCCAGCAGTCCGGGTAGCGGGACTAATCAGTTCTTC.

In nucleotides, the CDR3 is TGTGCCAGTAGTTGGAGCAGTAACACCGGGGAGCTGTTTTTT. Translating gives CASSWSSNTGELFF. V is TRBV19 and J is TRBJ2-2; the D is unclear. CDR1 is LNHDA and CDR2 is SQIVND in the germline V gene (reference sequence). The CDR3 covers 14 residues. Deletions cut 5 bases from V and 2 bases from J, with 9 bases between.

V and J are TRBV3-1 (or the pseudogene TRBV3-2) and TRBJ2-4; 8 nucleotides align to TRBD2. The J segment lost 0 bases and the V segment lost 1 base, leaving 5 bases of the junction unmatched. This CDR3 contains 17 residues. CDR1 and CDR2 from the germline V gene are LGHDT and YNNKEL (reference sequence). CDR3 sequence reads: CASSQGYLAGAKNIQYF. CDR3 nucleotide sequence: TGTGCCAGCAGCCAAGGTTACCTAGCGGGAGCCAAAAACATTCAGTACTTC.

This chain connects TRBV6-5 to TRBJ2-7, with D perhaps matching TRBD1 (6 bases). This CDR3 is 13 amino acids long. Per germline, CDR1 MNHEY and CDR2 SVGAGI. The V gene lost 6 bases and the J gene lost 3 bases, with 12 bases spanning the gap. CDR3: CASRRTVVYEQYF. In nucleotides, the CDR3 is TGTGCCAGCAGACGGACAGTGGTCTACGAGCAGTACTTC.

The genes are TRBV27 and TRBJ1-1; 9 bases fit TRBD1. This CDR3 region has 14 residues. J was trimmed by 1 base and V by 11 bases; bases with no gene match: 8. Germline CDR1 MNHEY, CDR2 SMNVEV (reference sequence). CDR3 residues: CAPYRGRTNTEAFF. CDR3 nucleotide sequence: TGTGCCCCCTACAGGGGGCGGACGAACACTGAAGCTTTCTTT.

This chain joins TRBV19 and TRBJ2-7; TRBD1 is a possible D gene (7 bases). This CDR3 spans 12 amino acids. V lost 10 bases and J lost 2, with 12 bases in between. Per germline, CDR1 LNHDA and CDR2 SQIVND (reference sequence). CDR3 residues: CATQGGTYEQYF. As DNA, the CDR3 is TGTGCCACCCAGGGGGGCACCTACGAGCAGTACTTC.